This entry lists 23 T cell receptor beta chains sequenced from one sample in a study of Ad26.COV2.S vaccination and SARS-CoV-2 variants. Treatment specified: around 19 received Ad26.COV2.S at low or high dose, single or two shots; 5 received placebo; per-sample allocation not given. The samples date from day 63 after the first vaccine or placebo injection. The protocol was immunoSEQ multiplex PCR, while the TCRdb copy is restricted to in-frame clones and leaves out a portion. The sample has about 440,000 clones, roughly 87% seen once. The sample was peripheral blood, taken in a trial of Ad26.COV2.S vaccine versus placebo. The receptors stem from a person between 18 and 59 years old who received the Ad26.COV2.S COVID-19 vaccine or a placebo.

J is TRBJ1-6 and V is TRBV5-6; D call uncertain. The CDR3 covers 16 residues. CDR1 is SGHDT and CDR2 is YYEEEE in the germline V gene. Between the trimmed V and J ends, which lost 4 bases and 0 bases, there was a span of 11 bases. This chain's CDR3 is CASSPTRASYNSPLHF. Written as DNA, the CDR3 is TGTGCCAGCAGCCCCACCCGCGCCTCCTATAATTCACCCCTCCACTTT.

V and J are TRBV5-4 and TRBJ2-1; D might be TRBD1 (5 bases). Germline V gene lookup returns CDR1 SGHNT and CDR2 YYREEE (reference sequence). The CDR3 covers 13 residues. V was shortened by 9 bases and J by 1 base, with 11 bases between the two germline ends. The chain's CDR3 is CATLGESYNEQFF. CDR3 DNA: TGTGCCACCCTAGGGGAATCCTACAATGAGCAGTTCTTC.

The CDR3 nucleotides are TGTGCCACCAGCAGAGATCCCGTTAGACCGAGCTTCTTC. It encodes CATSRDPVRPSFF. The rearrangement links TRBV15 to TRBJ2-1; D is uncertain. This CDR3 has 13 amino acids. V was cut by 0 bases and J by 16 bases, with 16 bases left in between. Germline lookup yields CDR1 LNHNV and CDR2 YYDKDF (reference sequence).

The V gene is TRBV5-4, the J gene TRBJ2-7; D gene uncertain. This CDR3 comprises 13 residues. Per the germline V gene, CDR1 is SGHNT and CDR2 is YYREEE (reference sequence). V was pared by 0 bases and J by 3 bases, with 7 bases between. This chain's CDR3 is CASSLGLDYEQYF. CDR3 nucleotides: TGTGCCAGCAGCTTGGGCCTTGACTACGAGCAGTACTTC.

The chain recombines TRBV7-9 with TRBJ1-3; 7 bases are a match to TRBD1. Germline V gene data show CDR1 as SEHNR and CDR2 as FQNEAQ (reference sequence). CDR3 length equals 15 residues. Trimming cost V 5 bases and J 4 bases; bases outside gene matches: 8. CDR3 sequence (DNA): TGTGCCAGCAGCACTTGGGACAGTGGCGGAAACACCATATATTTT. Translating gives CASSTWDSGGNTIYF.

J is TRBJ2-3 and V is TRBV20-1; TRBD1 matches 7 bases. Germline V lookup: CDR1 DFQATT, CDR2 SNEGSKA (reference sequence). This CDR3 is 11 amino acids long. The V segment lost 8 bases and the J segment 8 bases; nucleotides outside the gene matches: 7. DNA of the CDR3: TGCAGTCCCGACAGGGCCGGTACGCAGTATTTT. Amino acid sequence: CSPDRAGTQYF.

The rearrangement joins TRBV19 to TRBJ2-1; 7 bases are shared with TRBD2. Germline loops: CDR1 LNHDA, CDR2 SQIVND (reference sequence). Trimming took 1 base from V and 9 from J; bases not matched to a gene: 3. This CDR3 has 13 amino acids. In DNA form, the CDR3 reads TGTGCCAGTAGTATAGGAACGGGGGGTGAGCAGTTCTTC. This gives the protein CASSIGTGGEQFF.

Only one count was recorded for this clone. The chain links TRBV7-3 to TRBJ1-1, with D possibly being TRBD1 (6 bases). Trimming stripped 1 base from V and 4 bases from J, with 13 bases between. The CDR3 covers 15 residues. From germline, CDR1 is SGHTA and CDR2 FQGTGA. CDR3 protein: CASSLSGGRVTEAFF. CDR3 in DNA: TGTGCCAGCAGCTTAAGTGGGGGCAGGGTCACTGAAGCTTTCTTT.

This clone appeared once. The chain uses TRBV7-8 and TRBJ2-6; the match to TRBD2 covers 13 bases. The CDR3 totals 19 residues. Germline CDR1 reads SGHVS; CDR2 reads FQNEAQ. The V gene end was trimmed by 5 bases and the J gene end by 1 base; junction bases not matched to a gene: 8. CDR3 nucleotides: TGTGCCAGCAGCCCAGGACTAGCGGGAGTTGGGTCTGGGGCCAACGTCCTGACTTTC. Its protein product is CASSPGLAGVGSGANVLTF.

The chain employs TRBV11-2 and TRBJ2-2; no definite D call. Trimming removed 1 base from V and 7 bases from J, with 7 bases in between. The CDR3 has 13 amino acids. Germline CDR1 and CDR2: SGHAT and FQNNGV. The CDR3 DNA sequence: TGTGCCAGCAGCTTAGCTCAAGTCGGGGAGCTGTTTTTT. Encoded protein: CASSLAQVGELFF. The complete variable domain, with remaining parts taken from reference TRBV11-2 and TRBJ2-2, reads EAGVAQSPRYKIIEKRQSVAFWCNPISGHATLYWYQQILGQGPKLLIQFQNNGVVDDSQLPKDRFSAERLKGVDSTLKIQPAKLEDSAVYLCASSLAQVGELFFGEGSRLTVL.

The chain employs TRBV30 and TRBJ2-1; unclear D gene. Trimming stripped 0 bases from V and 14 bases from J, with 17 bases between. The CDR3 has 13 amino acids. CDR1 is GTSNPN, CDR2 SVGIG, per germline (reference sequence). The CDR3 spells CAWSVPRQRKKFF. The CDR3 DNA is TGTGCCTGGAGTGTACCCAGACAACGGAAGAAGTTCTTC. The entire variable domain, with the rest obtained from reference TRBV30 and TRBJ2-1, is as follows: SQTIHQWPATLVQPVGSPLSLECTVEGTSNPNLYWYRQAAGRGLQLLFYSVGIGQISSEVPQNLSASRPQDRQFILSSKKLLLSDSGFYLCAWSVPRQRKKFFGPGTRLTVL.

The V call is TRBV10-3, the J call TRBJ2-3, with TRBD2 identical over 10 bases. CDR3 length equals 14 residues. The trim removed 5 bases at V and 6 bases at J, leaving 5 bases unmatched. From germline, CDR1 is ENHRY and CDR2 SYGVKD. CDR3 nucleotides: TGTGCCATCAGTTTGCTAGCGGGAGCTGATACGCAGTATTTT. Its protein product is CAISLLAGADTQYF.

This clone was recorded once. The rearrangement links TRBV6-6 to TRBJ2-3, with 13 bases matching TRBD2. From germline, CDR1 is MNHNY and CDR2 SVGAGI (reference sequence). V shed 5 bases and J 1 base; nucleotides not matched to a gene: 9. The CDR3 runs to 18 residues. CDR3 coding DNA: TGTGCCAGCAGTCCAACTAGCGGGAGGGCCGGAGGCACAGATACGCAGTATTTT. This encodes CASSPTSGRAGGTDTQYF.

This chain connects TRBV28 to TRBJ1-5; weak D call: TRBD1 (6 bases). Germline CDR1 and CDR2: MDHEN and SYDVKM. The CDR3 runs 15 residues. V lost 7 bases and J 1 base, leaving 14 bases between the germline ends. The CDR3 nucleotides are TGTGCCAGCACCTCGGGGGCGCGGAGCAATCAGCCCCAGCATTTT. It yields the protein CASTSGARSNQPQHF.

This chain links TRBV5-4 with TRBJ1-2; TRBD1 might be the D (5 bases). From germline, CDR1 is SGHNT and CDR2 YYREEE (reference sequence). The CDR3 extends over 14 amino acids. V lost 4 bases and J lost 4, with 14 bases in between. As DNA, the CDR3 is TGTGCCAGCAGCCCGGACACCTCAGGCTATGGCTACACCTTC. Protein product: CASSPDTSGYGYTF. Full variable domain (missing parts from reference TRBV5-4 and TRBJ1-2): ETGVTQSPTHLIKTRGQQVTLRCSSQSGHNTVSWYQQALGQGPQFIFQYYREEENGRGNFPPRFSGLQFPNYSSELNVNALELDDSALYLCASSPDTSGYGYTFGSGTRLTVV.

The chain couples TRBV9 to TRBJ1-4, with D possibly being TRBD1 (6 bases). Between the trimmed V and J ends, which lost 4 bases and 4 bases, there was a span of 11 bases. The CDR3 totals 14 residues. From germline, CDR1 is SGDLS and CDR2 YYNGEE. The CDR3: CASSKTGFNEKLFF. CDR3 DNA sequence: TGTGCCAGCAGCAAAACAGGGTTTAATGAAAAACTGTTTTTT.

The gene calls are TRBV4-3 and TRBJ2-3; D perhaps matches TRBD1 (5 bases). Per germline, CDR1 LGHNA and CDR2 YSLEER. Trimming removed 3 bases from V and 3 bases from J, with 13 bases in between. This CDR3 spans 15 amino acids. CDR3 nucleotide sequence: TGCGCCAGCAGCCAGGATTTGACAGTTACAGATACGCAGTATTTT. Protein: CASSQDLTVTDTQYF.

The V gene is TRBV19, the J gene TRBJ2-7; perhaps TRBD2 as D (6 bases). The germline V and J ends were trimmed by 3 bases and 5 bases, with 11 bases remaining between them. Germline V lookup: CDR1 LNHDA, CDR2 SQIVND (reference sequence). CDR3 size: 13 residues. The CDR3 reads CASSIVPSDEQYF. The CDR3 nucleotides are TGTGCCAGTAGTATCGTTCCTAGCGACGAGCAGTACTTC.

V and J are TRBV7-6 and TRBJ2-4; TRBD1 is a possible D gene (7 bases). CDR1 is SGHVS, CDR2 FNYEAQ, per germline. Deletions cut 1 base from V and 8 bases from J, with 15 bases between. The length of the CDR3 is 15 residues. The CDR3 spells CASSLGDARGDIQYF. The CDR3 DNA reads as TGTGCCAGCAGCTTAGGGGATGCCAGGGGGGACATTCAGTACTTC. Full variable domain (outside the CDR3, taken from reference TRBV7-6 and TRBJ2-4): GAGVSQSPRYKVTKRGQDVALRCDPISGHVSLYWYRQALGQGPEFLTYFNYEAQQDKSGLPNDRFSAERPEGSISTLTIQRTEQRDSAMYRCASSLGDARGDIQYFGAGTRLSVL.

This sequence joins TRBV4-3 and TRBJ2-1; TRBD2 matches 10 bases. The CDR3 covers 17 residues. Germline values: CDR1 LGHNA, CDR2 YSLEER. With 1 base clipped from V and 7 bases from J, the junction kept 10 bases outside the gene matches. This CDR3 reads CASSQVGTGLAKNEQFF. In nucleotides, the CDR3 is TGCGCCAGCAGCCAAGTGGGGACGGGACTAGCGAAGAATGAGCAGTTCTTC.

The gene calls are TRBV28 and TRBJ2-5; 7 bases are shared with TRBD2. Germline V gene lookup returns CDR1 MDHEN and CDR2 SYDVKM. The CDR3 consists of 14 residues. V gave up 5 bases and J gave up 4 bases; unmatched junction bases: 7. DNA of the CDR3: TGTGCCAGCAGTCCGCGGGAGATTGGAGAGACCCAGTACTTC. It yields the protein CASSPREIGETQYF.

This clone was seen only once. The CDR3 sequence: CASRQGEEEKLFF. The CDR3 DNA is TGTGCCAGTAGACAGGGGGAAGAGGAAAAACTGTTTTTT. This chain joins TRBV2 and TRBJ1-4; 9 nucleotides line up with TRBD1. The CDR3 runs to 13 residues. V shed 9 bases, J shed 8 bases, and the junction held 7 bases outside the gene matches. Germline CDR1 reads SNHLY; CDR2 reads FYNNEI.

The genes are TRBV6-2 or TRBV6-3 and TRBJ2-7; D is possibly TRBD1 (5 bases). Germline V CDR1 and CDR2: MNHEY, SVGEGT. The CDR3 totals 14 residues. Trimming removed 4 bases from V and 3 bases from J, with 13 bases in between. Written as DNA, the CDR3 is TGTGCCAGCAGTTCAAAGGGGTCCATCTACGAGCAGTACTTC. Protein sequence: CASSSKGSIYEQYF.